This T cell receptor beta chain was captured by sequencing in a study of shared clonotypes between healthy human individuals (dated by TCRdb to about 2020). Background for the entire study: A few men and a couple of women, aged 18 to 49 years, made up the cohort. For each donor, three plates each were used for CD4 naive and CD4 memory, two plates were used for CD8 naive, and one plate was used for CD8 memory. Blood TCR repertoires of roughly five healthy adults were deeply sequenced to estimate repertoire size and the extent of clonotype sharing between individuals. Libraries were prepared and TCR repertoires were sequenced by different laboratories using diverse techniques, in order to increase sequencing depth and limit assay-specific biases. Each donor's leukapheresis produced roughly between roughly 0.94 and 9.5 billion PBMCs.

The cysteine opens and the phenylalanine closes a CDR3 of 16 amino acids. Only CDR3 DNA is held: 48 bases, read in frame from base 1. For this chain, trimming is 1 base at the V end and 3 bases at the J end, and the number of junction bases without a gene match is 5. CDR1 and CDR2, looked up from the germline V gene, are SNHLY and FYNNEI. Using the deep immunoSEQ assay, multiplex PCR amplified TCR CDR3 regions from genomic DNA. Genomic DNA extracted from each cell subset was distributed evenly over all wells of several immunoSEQ 96-well plates, and each plate served as one replicate. Each replicate PCR for sorted subsets received approximately 200 ng genomic DNA, equal to tens of thousands of T cell genomes. Purified libraries were quantified with a Qubit 3.0 fluorometer, sized on a Bioanalyzer 2100, and re-quantified with the KAPA Library Quantification kit. A separate single-read 150-cycle Illumina NextSeq 550 flow cell was used to sequence each immunoSEQ 96-well plate. The study's own analysis went as follows. Because the immunoSEQ output held only junctional sequences and lacked quality scores, the filtering could not match the filtering applied to full-length reads. To assign V/J genes and CDR3, sequences were annotated against IMGT germline references using PyIR, a Python wrapper for IgBLAST v1.9. Reads with weak V/J assignments (E-value above 1e-6), missing CDR3, stop codons, out-of-frame junctions, or ambiguous translated residues were removed. V3J clonotypes were defined by identical inferred V gene, J gene, and CDR3 amino acid sequence. The percentage overlap between two repertoires was calculated by dividing the number of shared unique clonotypes by the size of the smaller repertoire. RTK rarefaction, the Chao1 estimator, and Recon v2.1 estimates of unobserved clonotypes were used to assess repertoire richness. Generation probabilities were computed with OLGA for all TCRbeta clonotypes obtained by the gDNA method from several donors. This is the immuneACCESS table as TCRdb keeps it, with only in-frame sequences that have V and J called. A part of the clones is gone; compared with another copy, unresolved V genes explain less than half, and the rest is unexplained. The V and J calls and clone size were taken over from that table, and D and trimming were inferred from the DNA. Within this sample are about 2.2 million clones, with 90% to 95% of them counted one time only. The top ten clonotypes cover more than 1.5% of the sample.

For the CD8 naive samples, CD45RO-negative cells were positively selected for CCR7, yielding a CD45RA+CCR7+ population from which TemRA cells were excluded. Donors were healthy HIV-negative adults with no recently reported acute infections or vaccinations. Every donor was a Caucasian adult residing in Nashville, Tennessee, USA. After blood collection by leukapheresis, PBMCs were isolated using Ficoll-Histopaque density gradient centrifugation and then cryopreserved in the vapor phase of liquid nitrogen. Analytical flow cytometry was used to check the purity and quantity of every magnetically sorted T cell population. Genomic DNA was isolated from each sorted fraction and quantified by UV absorbance on a Nanodrop 2000c. Concerning this clone itself: Its antigen is not yet known. No much larger clone is present one base from it, and per-base qualities are unavailable.

General findings and caveats noted by the study authors: Sharing across a few donors was observed for approximately 5% of naive CD4, less than 4% of naive CD8, about 2.5% of memory CD4, and around 0.44% of memory CD8 clonotypes. Because the study included only a small number of donors, the genetic and exposure-history diversity represented was limited. Based on pairwise subsampling, the degree of clonotype sharing among donors was expected to be affected by sequencing depth. Higher generation probabilities were observed for clonotypes shared by all four sorted-subset donors than for non-shared clonotypes. Incomplete sequencing was indicated by rarefaction of sorted-subset datasets, despite the large sequencing depth. Sampling was restricted to blood, and TCR repertoires in tissue are likely to differ from TCR repertoires in blood. Naive subsets generally had larger estimated clonotype richness than memory subsets.

The chain is assembled from TRBV2 and TRBJ2-3, and 9 junction bases match TRBD1. This receptor was taken from a man aged 18 to 35 in good health. Some clones in this sample may be carry-over from other donors' samples. The sequenced material came from naive CD8+ T cells from PBMCs. The cell subset or site label here, explained by the study, means: CD45RA+CCR7+. The sequenced DNA: TGTGCCAGCAGTGAAGGGTGGGACAGGGTAACAGATACGCAGTATTTT. It translates as CASSEGWDRVTDTQYF. Full variable domain (CDR3 extended with the reference TRBV2 and TRBJ2-3 proteins): EPEVTQTPSHQVTQMGQEVILRCVPISNHLYFYWYRQILGQKVEFLVSFYNNEISEKSEIFDDQFSVERPDGSNFTLKIRSTKLEDSAMYFCASSEGWDRVTDTQYFGPGTRLTVL.